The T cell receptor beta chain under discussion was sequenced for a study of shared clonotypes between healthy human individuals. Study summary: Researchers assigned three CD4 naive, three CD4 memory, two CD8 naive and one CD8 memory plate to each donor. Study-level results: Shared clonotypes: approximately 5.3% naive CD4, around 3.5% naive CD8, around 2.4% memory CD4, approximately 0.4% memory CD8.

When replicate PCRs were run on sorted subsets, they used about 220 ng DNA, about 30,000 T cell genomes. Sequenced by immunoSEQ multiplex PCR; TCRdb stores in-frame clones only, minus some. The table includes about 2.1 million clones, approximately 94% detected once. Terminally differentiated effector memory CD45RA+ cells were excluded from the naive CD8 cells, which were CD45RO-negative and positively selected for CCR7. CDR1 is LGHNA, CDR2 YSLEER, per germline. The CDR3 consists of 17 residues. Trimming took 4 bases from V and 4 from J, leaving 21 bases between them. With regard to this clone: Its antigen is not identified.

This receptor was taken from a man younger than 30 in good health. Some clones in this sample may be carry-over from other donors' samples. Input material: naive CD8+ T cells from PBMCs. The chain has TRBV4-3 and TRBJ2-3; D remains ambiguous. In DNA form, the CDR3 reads TGCGCCAGCAGCCCCCGCTCCCCGGTATTCTCGGCAGATACGCAGTATTTT. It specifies CASSPRSPVFSADTQYF.